The sequence of this T cell receptor (beta chain) was determined in a study of cytomegalovirus exposure and HLA in healthy donors. Study-level results: The majority of TCR sequences were rare, yet some public TCRs appeared in many donors. With DRB1 most and HLA-C fewest, TCR association rates differed between HLA loci in a later analysis. TCR beta V- and J-gene trimming, according to a later analysis, was linked to a missense DCLRE1C variant.

The PCR had 60 Vbeta and 13 Jbeta primers. Clones were read by immunoSEQ multiplex PCR, and TCRdb kept only the in-frame ones, dropping some. Among roughly 160,000 clones listed, 75% to 80% were seen once. There are 15 residues in the CDR3. The germline V gene has CDR1 SGHRS and CDR2 YFSETQ. Germline trimming cut 4 bases from V and 1 base from J; bases unmatched to any gene: 3. In its sample, this clone was seen once. The antigen remains undetermined. V is TRBV5-1 and J is TRBJ2-1; 9 bases map to TRBD2. This clonotype originated in a man between 50 and 59 years old in good health and CMV-seropositive. The sequenced sample was PBMCs. The CDR3 is CASSRTSGSYNEQFF. In DNA form, the CDR3 reads TGCGCCAGCAGCCGCACTAGCGGGTCCTACAATGAGCAGTTCTTC.